The entry that follows covers one T cell receptor beta chain sequence. The clone's antigen remains unknown. There are no base qualities to consult, and no much larger clone falls within one base. Distinct nucleotide sequences in the sample also encode this CDR3. The germline ends are 15 bases apart after V is trimmed by 6 bases and J by 4 bases. Including cysteine and phenylalanine, the CDR3 has 14 amino acids. Just the 42-base CDR3 DNA is kept, in frame starting at base 1. CDR1 and CDR2, looked up from the germline V gene (reference sequence), are MNHEY and SMNVEV. CD8 naive samples were CD45RO-negative cells positively selected for CCR7, giving a CD45RA+CCR7+ population that excluded TemRA cells. The donors were healthy, HIV-negative adults with no recently reported acute infections or vaccinations. Only Caucasian adults living in Nashville, Tennessee, USA were represented among the donors. Blood was obtained by leukapheresis, after which PBMCs were separated by Ficoll-Histopaque density gradient centrifugation and cryopreserved in liquid nitrogen vapor phase. Analytical flow cytometry was used to check the purity and quantity of each magnetically sorted T cell population. Genomic DNA was isolated from every sorted fraction and measured by UV absorbance on a Nanodrop 2000c.

The sample originates from a study of shared clonotypes between healthy human individuals (TCRdb year 2020). Describing the broader study: A few men and two women, aged 18 to 49 years, made up the cohort. Per donor, three plates each were used for CD4 naive and CD4 memory, two for CD8 naive, and one for CD8 memory. Between about 0.85 and 10 billion PBMCs per donor were obtained by leukapheresis. Different laboratories and diverse techniques were used to prepare libraries and sequence TCR repertoires, to increase sequencing depth and limit assay-specific biases. Blood TCR repertoires of a handful of healthy adults were deeply sequenced to estimate repertoire size and the extent of clonotype sharing between individuals. Results and caveats for the whole study, not just this receptor: Because the study included only a small number of donors, the genetic and exposure-history diversity represented was limited. Sampling was limited to blood, and TCR repertoires in tissue likely differ from TCR repertoires in blood. Pairwise subsampling indicated that sequencing depth was expected to affect the degree of clonotype sharing among donors. Across a few donors, approximately 4.9% of naive CD4, around 3.5% of naive CD8, 2% to 2.5% of memory CD4, and 0.4% to 0.45% of memory CD8 clonotypes were shared. Clonotypes shared by all four sorted-subset donors showed higher generation probabilities than non-shared clonotypes. Incomplete sequencing was indicated by rarefaction of sorted-subset datasets, despite the large sequencing depth. Naive subsets generally had larger estimated clonotype richness than memory subsets.

Using the deep immunoSEQ assay, multiplex PCR amplified TCR CDR3 regions from genomic DNA. Genomic DNA extracted from each cell subset was distributed evenly over all wells of several immunoSEQ 96-well plates, and each plate served as one replicate. For sorted subsets, 150 to 250 ng of genomic DNA, equivalent to 25,000 to 30,000 T cell genomes, went into each replicate PCR. The purified libraries were quantified using a Qubit 3.0 fluorometer, sized with a Bioanalyzer 2100, and then quantified again using the KAPA Library Quantification kit. Each immunoSEQ 96-well plate was sequenced on its own single-read 150-cycle Illumina NextSeq 550 flow cell. Per the authors' processing: Because only junctional sequences without quality scores were contained in the immunoSEQ output, filtering matching that applied to full-length reads could not be performed. Sequences were annotated with PyIR, a Python wrapper for IgBLAST v1.9, and V/J genes and CDR3 were assigned using IMGT germline references. Any read was removed if the V/J assignment was weak (E-value above 1e-6), the CDR3 was missing, or the read contained stop codons, out-of-frame junctions, or ambiguous translated residues. A V3J clonotype was defined by an identical inferred V gene, J gene, and CDR3 amino acid sequence. To compute the percentage overlap between repertoires, the number of shared unique clonotypes was divided by the size of the smaller repertoire. RTK rarefaction, the Chao1 estimator, and Recon v2.1 estimates of unobserved clonotypes were used to assess repertoire richness. For all TCRbeta clonotypes obtained by the gDNA method from four donors, generation probabilities were computed with OLGA. In TCRdb, the immuneACCESS table is reduced to in-frame sequences with V and J assigned. These tables do not hold every clone; where another copy was compared, an unresolved V gene accounts for under half, and the others remain unexplained. That table gives V, J and clone size, and the DNA gave D and trimming. This sample holds under 2,000,000 clones; approximately 95% were observed only once. Jointly, the top ten make up around 1.2% of the sample.

Sequencing was done on a sample of naive CD8+ T cells sorted from blood. The cell subset or site label, read with the paper, signifies: CD45RA+CCR7+. The receptor's source is a man between 18 and 35 years old in good health. Recombination connected TRBV27 to TRBJ1-1; the D gene is possibly TRBD1, with 5 bases matching. The DNA reads TGTGCCAGCAGCCTTCGCCAGGGTGGCACTGAAGCTTTCTTT. This gives the protein CASSLRQGGTEAFF.